The 16 T cell receptor beta chains below come from one sample, sequenced in a study of CD8+CD57+ T cells in acquired aplastic anemia. Using genomic DNA as the template, TCR beta VDJ and CDR3 profiling was carried out. TCRdb reanalysed the reads using MiXCR and keeps one entry per CDR3 protein. The data contain more than 150,000 distinct CDR3 sequences, around 50% of them singletons. Sequencing involved patients with CD8+CD57+ cell expansion previously shown by flow cytometry. The sequencing input was sorted CD4+, CD8+, or CD8+CD57+ T cells (not recorded which) from PBMCs. Every receptor here comes from a human donor with aplastic anemia.

There are a few counts of this clonotype. The chain couples TRBV19 to TRBJ2-7, with TRBD1 identical over 9 bases. Germline assignment: CDR1 LNHDA and CDR2 SQIVND (reference sequence). With 3 bases clipped from V and 2 bases from J, the junction kept 5 bases outside the gene matches. The CDR3 covers 15 residues. CDR3 amino acids: CASSISRQGAYEQYF. The DNA for the CDR3 is TGTGCCAGTAGTATTTCGAGACAGGGGGCCTACGAGCAGTACTTC.

The table lists this clonotype with many counts. This rearrangement joins TRBV6-1 to TRBJ2-7; D not resolved. V lost 6 bases to trimming and J lost 3 bases, with 9 bases between them. CDR3 length: 12 residues. Germline V gene lookup returns CDR1 MNHNS and CDR2 SASEGT. The CDR3 region has the DNA TGTGCCAGCAGCGAGTCCCACTACGAGCAGTACTTC. Residues: CASSESHYEQYF.

The chain couples TRBV12-3 or TRBV12-4 to TRBJ2-5, with a possible D match to TRBD1 (7 bases). Deletions cut 3 bases from V and 3 bases from J, with 8 bases between. The CDR3 runs 13 residues. CDR3 nucleotides: TGTGCCAGCAGTTTCAGGGGGGAAGAGACCCAGTACTTC. It specifies CASSFRGEETQYF.

This clonotype was counted ten times or more. V usage is TRBV19 and J usage is TRBJ2-6, with a weak D call TRBD1 (6 bases). CDR1 and CDR2 from the germline V gene are LNHDA and SQIVND (reference sequence). V lost 4 bases to trimming and J lost 2 bases, with 9 bases between them. CDR3 length equals 15 residues. The CDR3 bases are TGTGCCAGTAGTAGAGCAGGGGCTGGGGCCAACGTCCTGACTTTC. This encodes CASSRAGAGANVLTF.

This clonotype was detected many times. The J gene is TRBJ2-3, the V gene TRBV20-1; TRBD2 matches at 9 bases. CDR1 and CDR2 from the germline V gene are DFQATT and SNEGSKA (reference sequence). The CDR3 loop spans 15 amino acids. With 1 base clipped from V and 3 bases from J, the junction kept 5 bases outside the gene matches. CDR3 amino acids: CSARGGSGGTDTQYF. The CDR3 DNA reads TGCAGTGCTAGAGGCGGAAGCGGGGGGACAGATACGCAGTATTTT.

This clonotype was observed a handful of times. V is TRBV28 and J is TRBJ2-7, with TRBD1 as a possible D gene (6 bases). The CDR3 is 13 amino acids. V gave up 7 bases and J gave up 3 bases, with 13 bases separating them. Germline V gene data show CDR1 as MDHEN and CDR2 as SYDVKM. The CDR3 is CASTPGQLYEQYF. The DNA for the CDR3 is TGTGCCAGCACCCCCGGACAGCTCTACGAGCAGTACTTC.

This clonotype was recorded at least ten times. This chain connects TRBV2 to TRBJ1-1; a weak D match, TRBD1 (6 bases). CDR1 and CDR2 (germline): SNHLY, FYNNEI. V was pared by 5 bases and J by 4 bases, with 8 bases between. The CDR3 is 12 residues long. CDR3 in amino acids: CASSSGVTEAFF. Here the CDR3 DNA reads TGTGCCAGCAGTTCAGGGGTCACTGAAGCTTTCTTT.

This clonotype was seen repeatedly, ten times or more. This chain connects TRBV5-1 to TRBJ2-7; 11 bases line up with TRBD1. This CDR3 is built from 15 residues. Trimming at V came to 4 bases and at J to 7 bases, leaving 10 bases not matched to a gene. Per germline, CDR1 SGHRS and CDR2 YFSETQ. The CDR3 here is CASSLIGQGAEEQYF. The CDR3 region has the DNA TGCGCCAGCAGCCTGATCGGACAGGGGGCAGAGGAGCAGTACTTC.

For the CDR3, the DNA is TGTGCCAGCAGCCCATTCTCAACGGGAGAGCAGTACTTC. Encoded protein: CASSPFSTGEQYF. The genes are TRBV14 and TRBJ2-7, with D possibly matching TRBD2 (5 bases). Per the germline V gene, CDR1 is SGHDN and CDR2 is FVKESK. V dropped 4 bases and J dropped 7 bases, with 14 bases sitting between them. The CDR3 spans 13 residues.

The chain joins TRBV5-4 to TRBJ2-1; the D gene is possibly TRBD1 (6 bases). V was shortened by 0 bases and J by 5 bases, with 15 bases between the two germline ends. This CDR3 is built from 16 residues. Germline loops: CDR1 SGHNT, CDR2 YYREEE (reference sequence). CDR3 DNA sequence: TGTGCCAGCAGCTTGGGGGACATCTGGCGGGACAATGAGCAGTTCTTC. Amino acid sequence: CASSLGDIWRDNEQFF.

This clonotype came up once. The gene calls are TRBV25-1 and TRBJ2-6, with D perhaps matching TRBD2 (6 bases). CDR1 and CDR2 (germline): MGHDK, SYGVNS. CDR3 length equals 17 residues. V was trimmed by 2 bases and J by 3 bases, leaving 14 bases between them. The CDR3: CASSEVGGEFGANVLTF. The CDR3 coding sequence is TGTGCCAGCAGTGAAGTTGGAGGGGAGTTTGGGGCCAACGTCCTGACTTTC.

This clonotype was observed at least ten times. The rearrangement uses TRBV6-1 and TRBJ1-1; TRBD1 aligns across 7 bases. Germline trimming cut 10 bases from V and 11 bases from J; bases unmatched to any gene: 13. The CDR3 has 12 residues. Germline V lookup: CDR1 MNHNS, CDR2 SASEGT. This CDR3 is CATKTGDLGAFF. Written as DNA, the CDR3 is TGTGCCACCAAAACAGGGGATCTAGGGGCTTTCTTT.

About this clonotype itself: One junction end does not reproduce the germline sequence, and a read error may be involved. CDR3 amino acids: CSGGVGGAF. The CDR3 DNA reads TGCAGCGGGGGGGTTGGTGGCGCCTTC. The chain has TRBV29-1 and TRBJ1-2, with D perhaps matching TRBD1 (5 bases). The CDR3 has 9 residues. The germline gives CDR1 SQVTM, CDR2 ANQGSEA.

J is TRBJ2-1 and V is TRBV24-1, with 9 bases that match TRBD2. CDR1 KGHDR and CDR2 SFDVKD come from the germline V gene. V lost 3 bases to trimming and J lost 5 bases; unmatched junction nucleotides: 4. The CDR3 is made up of 15 amino acids. CDR3 sequence: CATSDPSGGHNEQFF. CDR3 coding DNA: TGTGCCACCAGTGATCCCAGCGGGGGGCACAATGAGCAGTTCTTC.

This clonotype was detected many times. V usage is TRBV4-2 and J usage is TRBJ2-3; no firm D call. Trimming left V 2 bases short and J 6 bases short, with 15 bases between. The length of the CDR3 is 15 residues. Germline V gene data show CDR1 as LGHNA and CDR2 as YNFKEQ. The CDR3 loop reads CASSQTAPLRDTQYF. In DNA, the CDR3 is TGTGCCAGCAGCCAAACAGCACCTCTCCGGGATACGCAGTATTTT.

The sample holds many counts of this clonotype. CDR3 sequence reads: CAWGLRANEQYF. Written as DNA, the CDR3 is TGTGCCTGGGGGCTGCGGGCCAACGAGCAGTACTTC. The chain carries TRBV30 and TRBJ2-7; TRBD2 might be the D (5 bases). Between the trimmed V and J ends, which lost 5 bases and 5 bases, there was a span of 13 bases. There are 12 residues in the CDR3. Germline values: CDR1 GTSNPN, CDR2 SVGIG (reference sequence).